These 28 T cell receptor beta chains were sequenced from one sample in a study of blood T cell repertoires in COVID-19. The method was immunoSEQ multiplex PCR; TCRdb's version includes in-frame clones alone and lacks a portion of them. The top ten hold roughly 1.6% of the sample, which has about 280,000 clones, 90% seen once. Sequencing used PBMCs or T cells enriched from blood (not recorded which). All receptors derive from a woman between 18 and 29 years old with acute COVID-19.

The rearrangement links TRBV7-9 to TRBJ1-2, with D unclear. Trimming removed 5 bases from V and 5 bases from J, with 12 bases in between. Germline CDR1 and CDR2: SEHNR and FQNEAQ (reference sequence). The CDR3 consists of 13 residues. The CDR3 region has the DNA TGTGCCAGCAGCCTAATCAATCAATATGGCTACACCTTC. Its protein product is CASSLINQYGYTF.

The chain carries TRBV4-2 and TRBJ2-3; 7 nucleotides line up with TRBD1. The CDR3 extends over 15 amino acids. V was pared by 4 bases and J by 0 bases, with 4 bases of the junction left unmatched. The germline CDR1 and CDR2 sequences are LGHNA and YNFKEQ. CDR3 loop: CASSRDSSSTDTQYF. The CDR3 DNA reads TGTGCCAGCAGCCGGGACAGTTCTAGCACAGATACGCAGTATTTT.

A remark on this clone: One end of the junction is discordant with germline, which a read error may explain. The rearrangement joins TRBV10-2 to TRBJ2-7; 13 bases align to TRBD2. Looked up from germline, CDR1 is WSHSY and CDR2 is SAAADI. The CDR3 extends over 14 amino acids. DNA of the CDR3: TGCGCCAGCAATACCGGGACTAGCGGGACGGGAGACGAATTC. Encoded protein: CASNTGTSGTGDEF.

The chain's CDR3 is CASSYGQGGSGYTF. In DNA form, the CDR3 reads TGTGCCAGCTCATACGGACAGGGGGGTTCTGGCTACACCTTC. This sequence joins TRBV18 and TRBJ1-2; the match to TRBD1 covers 10 bases. V shed 5 bases, J shed 7 bases, and the junction held 7 bases outside the gene matches. The germline gives CDR1 KGHSH, CDR2 LQKENI. The CDR3 runs 14 residues.

V gene TRBV5-1 combines with J gene TRBJ1-1, with D perhaps matching TRBD1 (5 bases). The length of the CDR3 is 15 residues. CDR1 and CDR2 from the germline V gene are SGHRS and YFSETQ. V gave up 1 base and J gave up 3 bases, with 13 bases separating them. CDR3 DNA: TGCGCCAGCAGCTTGATAACAGGAGAGGACACTGAAGCTTTCTTT. Translating gives CASSLITGEDTEAFF.

The gene calls are TRBV30 and TRBJ2-3; weak D call: TRBD2 (5 bases). V lost 1 base, J lost 0 bases, and 23 bases lay in between. Germline assignment: CDR1 GTSNPN and CDR2 SVGIG (reference sequence). CDR3 length: 19 residues. For the CDR3, the DNA is TGTGCCTGGAGTGGTACCGGAGACTACCAAGTCCATAGCACAGATACGCAGTATTTT. It codes for CAWSGTGDYQVHSTDTQYF. The full variable domain, completed using reference TRBV30 and TRBJ2-3, is SQTIHQWPATLVQPVGSPLSLECTVEGTSNPNLYWYRQAAGRGLQLLFYSVGIGQISSEVPQNLSASRPQDRQFILSSKKLLLSDSGFYLCAWSGTGDYQVHSTDTQYFGPGTRLTVL.

The gene calls are TRBV27 and TRBJ2-7; D may be TRBD1 (6 bases). V lost 4 bases and J 4 bases, leaving 11 bases between the germline ends. The CDR3 is 13 amino acids. Looked up from germline, CDR1 is MNHEY and CDR2 is SMNVEV (reference sequence). The CDR3 sequence is CASSSLGQYEQYF. The DNA of the CDR3 is TGTGCCAGCAGTTCTCTCGGACAGTACGAGCAGTACTTC.

The V call is TRBV4-3, the J call TRBJ2-3; the match to TRBD2 covers 10 bases. The CDR3 is made up of 16 amino acids. Germline V gene sequence: CDR1 LGHNA, CDR2 YSLEER. V gave up 3 bases and J gave up 11 bases; unmatched junction bases: 14. CDR3 DNA: TGCGCCAGCAGCCACCTGGGGGTAGCGGGAGGCCGTGAGCAGTATTTT. This gives the protein CASSHLGVAGGREQYF.

The chain carries TRBV30 and TRBJ1-5; D is possibly TRBD1 (5 bases). V was shortened by 0 bases and J by 7 bases, with 13 bases between the two germline ends. The CDR3 sequence is 14 residues long. Germline V gene data show CDR1 as GTSNPN and CDR2 as SVGIG (reference sequence). CDR3 sequence reads: CAWSVQSGNQPQHF. In DNA, the CDR3 is TGTGCCTGGAGTGTACAGTCAGGGAACCAGCCCCAGCATTTT. Combining the CDR3 with reference TRBV30 and TRBJ1-5 gives the whole variable domain SQTIHQWPATLVQPVGSPLSLECTVEGTSNPNLYWYRQAAGRGLQLLFYSVGIGQISSEVPQNLSASRPQDRQFILSSKKLLLSDSGFYLCAWSVQSGNQPQHFGDGTRLSIL.

The chain combines TRBV5-1 with TRBJ2-1; 9 positions agree with TRBD2. The CDR3 is 17 amino acids. V was pared by 0 bases and J by 2 bases, with 6 bases of the junction left unmatched. CDR1 is SGHRS, CDR2 YFSETQ, per germline. CDR3 in DNA: TGCGCCAGCAGCTTGGCCCCTAGCGGGAACGCCTACAATGAGCAGTTCTTC. Encoded protein: CASSLAPSGNAYNEQFF.

This chain links TRBV4-2 with TRBJ2-3; 10 bases match TRBD2. This CDR3 contains 16 residues. V was clipped by 2 bases and J by 2 bases; unmatched bases: 4. CDR1 is LGHNA, CDR2 YNFKEQ, per germline. The CDR3 is CASSQQLAGITDTQYF. The CDR3 DNA is TGTGCCAGCAGCCAACAACTAGCGGGGATCACAGATACGCAGTATTTT.

The chain recombines TRBV27 with TRBJ1-3; D is uncertain. This CDR3 has 16 amino acids. Per germline, CDR1 MNHEY and CDR2 SMNVEV (reference sequence). Trimming left V 7 bases short and J 1 base short, with 17 bases between. CDR3 sequence reads: CASTTPSTASGNTIYF. Here the CDR3 DNA reads TGTGCCAGCACCACTCCATCGACTGCTTCTGGAAACACCATATATTTT.

The V gene is TRBV7-9, the J gene TRBJ1-1; D call uncertain. V was shortened by 3 bases and J by 2 bases, with 13 bases between the two germline ends. The CDR3 consists of 15 residues. Germline-derived CDR1 and CDR2 are SEHNR and FQNEAQ (reference sequence). The CDR3 protein is CASSLLSNINTEAFF. DNA for the CDR3: TGTGCCAGCAGCTTGTTATCTAATATTAACACTGAAGCTTTCTTT.

The J gene is TRBJ2-2, the V gene TRBV6-4; 9 bases map to TRBD2. V shed 0 bases, J shed 6 bases, and the junction held 11 bases outside the gene matches. Germline loops: CDR1 MRHNA, CDR2 SNTAGT. CDR3 length equals 18 residues. The chain's CDR3 is CASSDSNRPSGVAGELFF. The CDR3 region has the DNA TGTGCCAGCAGTGACTCGAATCGGCCTAGCGGGGTTGCCGGGGAGCTGTTTTTT.

This clone was picked up one time. The chain recombines TRBV4-2 with TRBJ2-1; possibly TRBD2 for D (5 bases). V lost 0 bases and J lost 6, with 18 bases in between. The length of the CDR3 is 17 residues. CDR1 is LGHNA and CDR2 is YNFKEQ in the germline V gene. The CDR3 loop reads CASSQERTRPLLNEQFF. Written as DNA, the CDR3 is TGTGCCAGCAGCCAAGAGCGCACTAGACCCCTTCTCAATGAGCAGTTCTTC.

This chain connects TRBV19 to TRBJ2-4; 11 nucleotides agree with TRBD2. V shed 6 bases and J 0 bases; nucleotides not matched to a gene: 22. The CDR3 extends over 22 amino acids. Germline loops: CDR1 LNHDA, CDR2 SQIVND (reference sequence). The CDR3 reads CASSSGGRASGRLVGAKNIQYF. CDR3 DNA: TGTGCCAGTAGCTCCGGGGGACGTGCTAGCGGGAGGCTCGTAGGAGCCAAAAACATTCAGTACTTC.

This clone has a single count. The CDR3 DNA is TGTGCCAGCGGGGGAGAAGGTAGCGGGAGTTCCTACGAGCAGTACTTC. The encoded protein is CASGGEGSGSSYEQYF. This chain connects TRBV11-3 to TRBJ2-7; 9 positions match TRBD2. The CDR3 sequence is 16 residues long. V shed 8 bases and J 1 base; nucleotides not matched to a gene: 12. Germline values: CDR1 SGHNT, CDR2 YENEEA.

The rearrangement uses TRBV7-9 and TRBJ2-1, with 11 bases that match TRBD2. CDR1 is SEHNR and CDR2 is FQNEAQ in the germline V gene (reference sequence). The CDR3 is 16 amino acids. With 4 bases clipped from V and 5 bases from J, the junction kept 7 bases outside the gene matches. In DNA form, the CDR3 reads TGTGCCAGCAGCTCGGGGACTAGCGGAATACACAATGAGCAGTTCTTC. Protein: CASSSGTSGIHNEQFF.

The CDR3 sequence is CASSPGPGQGAYEQYF. The CDR3 DNA reads as TGTGCCAGCAGCCCCGGCCCAGGACAGGGGGCCTACGAGCAGTACTTC. The rearrangement uses TRBV7-2 and TRBJ2-7; 10 nucleotides match TRBD1. There are 16 residues in the CDR3. Germline V gene sequence: CDR1 SGHTA, CDR2 FQGNSA. Unmatched junction bases numbered 9, after V lost 5 bases and J lost 2 bases.

The chain carries TRBV10-2 and TRBJ2-7, with 9 bases aligning to TRBD2. Germline V gene data show CDR1 as WSHSY and CDR2 as SAAADI. CDR3 length: 14 amino acids. Trimming took 5 bases from V and 3 from J; bases not matched to a gene: 5. For the CDR3, the DNA is TGCGCCAGCAGTCAGAAGACTAGCGGCTACGAGCAGTACTTC. Amino acids: CASSQKTSGYEQYF.

The V and J genes are TRBV6-5 and TRBJ1-5; 10 bases agree with TRBD1. Germline CDR1 reads MNHEY; CDR2 reads SVGAGI. With 2 bases clipped from V and 6 bases from J, the junction kept 1 base outside the gene matches. This CDR3 region has 14 residues. The CDR3 sequence is CASSYDRGLQPQHF. CDR3 nucleotide sequence: TGTGCCAGCAGTTACGACAGGGGGCTTCAGCCCCAGCATTTT.

The chain carries TRBV6-6 and TRBJ1-5; the D is unclear. Trimming pared 6 bases from V and 0 bases from J, leaving 9 bases between. There are 14 residues in the CDR3. Germline V gives CDR1 MNHNY, CDR2 SVGAGI (reference sequence). CDR3 nucleotide sequence: TGTGCCAGCAGCCAAGTCTATAGCAATCAGCCCCAGCATTTT. Residues: CASSQVYSNQPQHF.

The genes are TRBV12-3 or TRBV12-4 and TRBJ1-3, with D tentatively TRBD1 (5 bases). The CDR3 is 13 residues long. V was pared by 6 bases and J by 4 bases, with 10 bases between. In DNA form, the CDR3 reads TGTGCCAGCAGACCAGGGTTAGGAAACACCATATATTTT. It is translated as CASRPGLGNTIYF.

V usage is TRBV29-1 and J usage is TRBJ2-1; D is possibly TRBD1 (6 bases). This CDR3 is built from 14 residues. V gave up 6 bases and J gave up 13 bases, with 25 bases separating them. CDR1 is SQVTM, CDR2 ANQGSEA, per germline. The DNA of the CDR3 is TGCAGCGTAGGGGCTGGGGGCGCGGATTCCGGACAGTTCTTC. As protein: CSVGAGGADSGQFF.

This rearrangement joins TRBV18 to TRBJ2-5, with a weak D call TRBD1 (6 bases). Germline loops: CDR1 KGHSH, CDR2 LQKENI. The CDR3 totals 13 residues. Trimming took 6 bases from V and 3 from J, leaving 11 bases between them. The CDR3 region is CASSATGKETQYF. As DNA, the CDR3 is TGTGCCAGCTCGGCGACAGGAAAAGAGACCCAGTACTTC.

This clone was seen just once. The rearrangement joins TRBV11-2 to TRBJ1-4; TRBD1 matches at 9 bases. Germline V CDR1 and CDR2: SGHAT, FQNNGV. CDR3 length equals 15 residues. J was trimmed by 5 bases and V by 1 base; bases with no gene match: 2. The CDR3 sequence: CASSLVTGGNEKLFF. CDR3 sequence (DNA): TGTGCCAGCAGCTTAGTGACAGGGGGAAATGAAAAACTGTTTTTT.

V and J are TRBV5-6 and TRBJ1-6; possibly TRBD1 for D (6 bases). This CDR3 has 15 residues. The V and J ends lost 0 bases and 6 bases respectively, with 10 bases between them. Germline V gene data show CDR1 as SGHDT and CDR2 as YYEEEE. The CDR3 nucleotides are TGTGCCAGCAGCTTGGAACAGGGCCTTAATTCACCCCTCCACTTT. Residues: CASSLEQGLNSPLHF. Together with reference TRBV5-6 and TRBJ1-6, the CDR3 gives the full variable domain: DAGVTQSPTHLIKTRGQQVTLRCSPKSGHDTVSWYQQALGQGPQFIFQYYEEEERQRGNFPDRFSGHQFPNYSSELNVNALLLGDSALYLCASSLEQGLNSPLHFGNGTRLTVT.

V is TRBV5-6 and J is TRBJ2-7, with 10 bases that match TRBD1. This CDR3 contains 16 residues. Trimming took 2 bases from V and 10 from J; bases not matched to a gene: 15. The germline gives CDR1 SGHDT, CDR2 YYEEEE. The CDR3 DNA is TGTGCCAGCAGCTTTTGGAATACCGGGACAGGGGTGCTTCAGTACTTC. Amino acids: CASSFWNTGTGVLQYF.